The 2 T cell receptor beta chains given below trace back to one sample, sequenced in a study of regulatory T cells in long-lasting Graves disease. Building of the TCR beta libraries involved iRepertoire HTBI primers and Arm-PCR of CDR3 regions. TCRdb re-analysed the multiplex PCR reads in MiXCR, keeping a single row per CDR3 protein. Of approximately 540,000 distinct CDR3 sequences in the sample, around 12% were seen once. Documented time point: newly diagnosed GD, antithyroid drugs for less than 3 months. PBMC-derived RNA was used for the TCR library. These records were also assigned to another study, of T cells in Graves' hyperthyroidism and ophthalmopathy.

Here the sequenced sample was peripheral blood mononuclear cells (PBMCs), taken at new diagnosis, from a patient treated with antithyroid drugs. These receptors all come from a woman between 25 and 40 years old with Graves disease.

The CDR3 sequence: CASSQVGKNTEAFF. The CDR3 DNA follows: TGTGCCAGCAGCCAAGTCGGGAAGAACACTGAAGCTTTCTTT. This chain joins TRBV3-1 and TRBJ1-1, with D unclear. Germline assignment: CDR1 LGHDT and CDR2 YNNKEL (reference sequence). The CDR3 is 14 residues long. Trimming stripped 1 base from V and 1 base from J, with 7 bases between.

In its sample, this clonotype was seen many times. V usage is TRBV5-1 and J usage is TRBJ2-7; D may correspond to TRBD1 or TRBD2 (6 bases each). The germline V gene encodes CDR1 SGHRS and CDR2 YFSETQ. CDR3 length equals 14 residues. V was cut by 6 bases and J by 5 bases, with 18 bases left in between. The CDR3 is CASTYGGGNNEQYF. The DNA of the CDR3 is TGCGCCAGCACCTACGGAGGGGGGAACAACGAGCAGTACTTC.